This T cell receptor beta chain was recovered during a study of Ad26.COV2.S vaccination and SARS-CoV-2 variants. Study information: In the study, Ad26.COV2.S was injected intramuscularly once, or twice 56 days apart.

This CDR3 contains 14 residues. Trimming left V 0 bases short and J 2 bases short, with 7 bases between. CDR1 is SEHNR and CDR2 is FQNEAQ in the germline V gene (reference sequence). The data were produced by immunoSEQ multiplex PCR, yet TCRdb's version contains in-frame clones alone and is incomplete. The repertoire holds about 680,000 clones, with around 89% as singletons. Documented treatment: around 19 received Ad26.COV2.S at low or high dose, single or two shots; several received placebo; per-sample allocation not given. Sampling was performed 63 days after the first vaccine or placebo injection. This adult donor, from Boston, was 18-55 years old.

This sample comprised peripheral blood, obtained in a trial of Ad26.COV2.S vaccine versus placebo. The chain couples TRBV7-9 to TRBJ1-2; D is perhaps TRBD1 (6 bases). This TCR came from a person between 18 and 59 years old who received the Ad26.COV2.S COVID-19 vaccine or a placebo. For the CDR3, the DNA is TGTGCCAGCAGCTTAGCGCAGGGGAACTATGGCTACACCTTC. This gives the protein CASSLAQGNYGYTF.